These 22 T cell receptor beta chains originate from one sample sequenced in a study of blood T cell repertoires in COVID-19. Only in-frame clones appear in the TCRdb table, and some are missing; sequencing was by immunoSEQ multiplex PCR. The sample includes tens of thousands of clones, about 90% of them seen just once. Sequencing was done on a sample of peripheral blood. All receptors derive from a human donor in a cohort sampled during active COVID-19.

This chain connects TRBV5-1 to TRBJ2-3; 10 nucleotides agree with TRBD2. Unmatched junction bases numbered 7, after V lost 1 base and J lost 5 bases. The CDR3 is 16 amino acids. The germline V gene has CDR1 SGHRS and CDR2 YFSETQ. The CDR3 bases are TGCGCCAGCAGCTTGTGGAGCGGGGGGGCCCAAGATACGCAGTATTTT. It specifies CASSLWSGGAQDTQYF.

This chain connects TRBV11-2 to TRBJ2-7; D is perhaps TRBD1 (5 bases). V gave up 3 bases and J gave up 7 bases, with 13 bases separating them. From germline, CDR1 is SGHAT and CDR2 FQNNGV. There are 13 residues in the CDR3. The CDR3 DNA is TGTGCCAGCAGCTTCGTTGCAGGGCGGGAGCAGTACTTC. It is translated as CASSFVAGREQYF.

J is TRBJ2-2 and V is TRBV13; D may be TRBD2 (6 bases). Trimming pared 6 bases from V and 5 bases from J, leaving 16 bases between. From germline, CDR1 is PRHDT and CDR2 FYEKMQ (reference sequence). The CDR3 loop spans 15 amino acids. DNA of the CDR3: TGTGCCAGCAGACGGGGACGAGGGAGGACCGGGGAGCTGTTTTTT. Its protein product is CASRRGRGRTGELFF.

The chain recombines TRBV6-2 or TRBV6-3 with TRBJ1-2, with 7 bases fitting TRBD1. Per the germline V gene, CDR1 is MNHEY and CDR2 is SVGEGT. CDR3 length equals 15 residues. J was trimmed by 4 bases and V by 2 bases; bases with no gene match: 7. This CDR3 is CASSYETGTFYGYTF. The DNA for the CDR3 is TGTGCCAGCAGTTACGAGACAGGGACGTTCTATGGCTACACCTTC.

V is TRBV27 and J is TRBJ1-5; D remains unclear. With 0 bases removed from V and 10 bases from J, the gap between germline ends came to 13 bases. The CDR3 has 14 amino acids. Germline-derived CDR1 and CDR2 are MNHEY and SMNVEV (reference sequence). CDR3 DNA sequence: TGTGCCAGCAGTTTATCTGGCCCAATCGATCCCCAGCATTTT. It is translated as CASSLSGPIDPQHF.

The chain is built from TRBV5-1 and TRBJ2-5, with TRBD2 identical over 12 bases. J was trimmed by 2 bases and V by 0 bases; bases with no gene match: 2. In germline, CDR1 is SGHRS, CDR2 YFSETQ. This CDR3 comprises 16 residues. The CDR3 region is CASSLVTSGGQETQYF. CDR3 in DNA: TGCGCCAGCAGCTTGGTCACTAGCGGGGGGCAAGAGACCCAGTACTTC.

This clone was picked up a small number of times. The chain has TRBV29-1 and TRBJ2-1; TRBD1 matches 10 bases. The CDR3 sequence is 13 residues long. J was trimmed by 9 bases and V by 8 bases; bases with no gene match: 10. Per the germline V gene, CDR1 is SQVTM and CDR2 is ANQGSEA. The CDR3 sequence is CSTRQGASIEQFF. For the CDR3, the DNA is TGCAGCACCCGACAGGGGGCTTCTATTGAGCAGTTCTTC.

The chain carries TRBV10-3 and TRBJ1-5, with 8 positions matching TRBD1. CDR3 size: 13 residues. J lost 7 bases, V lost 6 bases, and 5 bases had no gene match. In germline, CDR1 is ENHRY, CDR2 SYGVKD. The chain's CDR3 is CAIRGDRGQPQHF. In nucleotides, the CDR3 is TGTGCCATCAGGGGAGACAGGGGACAGCCCCAGCATTTT.

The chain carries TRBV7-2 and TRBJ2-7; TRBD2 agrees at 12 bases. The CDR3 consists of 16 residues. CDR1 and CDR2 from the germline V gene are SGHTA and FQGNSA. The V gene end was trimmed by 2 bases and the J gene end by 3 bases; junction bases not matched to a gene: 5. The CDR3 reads CASSLFTSGGLYEQYF. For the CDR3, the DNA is TGTGCCAGCAGCTTATTTACTAGCGGGGGGCTCTACGAGCAGTACTTC.

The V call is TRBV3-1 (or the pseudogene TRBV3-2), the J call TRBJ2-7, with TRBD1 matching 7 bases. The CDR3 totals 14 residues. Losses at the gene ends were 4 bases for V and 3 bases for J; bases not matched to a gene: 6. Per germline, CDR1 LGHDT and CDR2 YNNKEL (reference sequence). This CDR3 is CASSLGQAYYEQYF. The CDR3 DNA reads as TGTGCCAGCAGCCTCGGACAGGCCTACTACGAGCAGTACTTC.

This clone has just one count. The CDR3 DNA reads as TGCGCCAGCAGCCTGTCTGGGGCAGACCCAGGGGAGACCCAGTACTTC. Amino acid sequence: CASSLSGADPGETQYF. The genes are TRBV4-1 and TRBJ2-5, with D maybe TRBD1 (5 bases). CDR1 is MGHRA, CDR2 YSYEKL, per germline. V was clipped by 4 bases and J by 5 bases, with 20 bases between them. This CDR3 comprises 16 residues.

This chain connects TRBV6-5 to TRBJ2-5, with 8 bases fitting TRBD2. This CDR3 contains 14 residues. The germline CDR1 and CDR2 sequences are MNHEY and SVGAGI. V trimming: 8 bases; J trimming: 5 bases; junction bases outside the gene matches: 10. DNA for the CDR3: TGTGCCAGCCAACAGGCGGGGGGCCCCGAGACCCAGTACTTC. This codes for CASQQAGGPETQYF.

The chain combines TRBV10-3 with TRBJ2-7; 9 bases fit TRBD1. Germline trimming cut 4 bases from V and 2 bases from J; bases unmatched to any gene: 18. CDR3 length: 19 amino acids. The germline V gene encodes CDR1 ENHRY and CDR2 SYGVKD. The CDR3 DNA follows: TGTGCCATCAGTGGCCAAGGGACAGGGAGTGTCGTTCGCCCCTACGAGCAGTACTTC. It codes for CAISGQGTGSVVRPYEQYF.

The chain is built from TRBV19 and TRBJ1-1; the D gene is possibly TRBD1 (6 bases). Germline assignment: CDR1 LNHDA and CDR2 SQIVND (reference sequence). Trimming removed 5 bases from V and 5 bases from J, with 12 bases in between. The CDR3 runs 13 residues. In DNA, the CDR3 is TGTGCCAGTAGTGAACAGGGTTGGACTGAAGCTTTCTTT. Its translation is CASSEQGWTEAFF.

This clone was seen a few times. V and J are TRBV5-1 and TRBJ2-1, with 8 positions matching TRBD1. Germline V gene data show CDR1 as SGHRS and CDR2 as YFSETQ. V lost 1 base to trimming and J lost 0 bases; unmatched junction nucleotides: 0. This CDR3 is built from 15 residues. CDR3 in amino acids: CASSLTGGSYNEQFF. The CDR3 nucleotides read TGCGCCAGCAGCTTGACAGGGGGCTCCTACAATGAGCAGTTCTTC.

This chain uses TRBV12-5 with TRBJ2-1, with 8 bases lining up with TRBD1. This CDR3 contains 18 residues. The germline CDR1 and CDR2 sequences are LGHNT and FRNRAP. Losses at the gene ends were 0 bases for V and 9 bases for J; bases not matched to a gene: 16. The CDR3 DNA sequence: TGTGCTAGTGGTTTGGTACTGGGGAGACAGGGGCTAAGGGGTGAGCAGTTCTTC. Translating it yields CASGLVLGRQGLRGEQFF.

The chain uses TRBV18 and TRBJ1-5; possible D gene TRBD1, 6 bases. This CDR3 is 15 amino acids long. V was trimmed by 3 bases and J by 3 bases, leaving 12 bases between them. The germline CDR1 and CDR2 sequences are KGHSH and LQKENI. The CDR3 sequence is CASSPDQGNNQPQHF. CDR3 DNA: TGTGCCAGCTCACCGGATCAGGGGAACAATCAGCCCCAGCATTTT.

The CDR3 is CASSFGPNTEAFF. CDR3 sequence (DNA): TGCGCCAGCAGCTTTGGCCCAAACACTGAAGCTTTCTTT. This chain connects TRBV5-1 to TRBJ1-1; D ambiguous. Germline CDR1 is SGHRS and CDR2 is YFSETQ. V was cut by 2 bases and J by 2 bases, with 7 bases left in between. There are 13 residues in the CDR3.

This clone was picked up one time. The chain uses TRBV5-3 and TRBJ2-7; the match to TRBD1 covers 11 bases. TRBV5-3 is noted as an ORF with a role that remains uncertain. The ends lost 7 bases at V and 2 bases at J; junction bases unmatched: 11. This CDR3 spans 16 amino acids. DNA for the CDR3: TGTGCCAGATTCGCGACCACGGGACAGGGGGCCTACGAGCAGTACTTC. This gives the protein CARFATTGQGAYEQYF.

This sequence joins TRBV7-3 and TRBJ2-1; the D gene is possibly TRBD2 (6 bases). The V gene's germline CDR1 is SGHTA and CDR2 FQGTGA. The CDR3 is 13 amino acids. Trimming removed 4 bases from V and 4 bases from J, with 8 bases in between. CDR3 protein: CASSSGGYNEQFF. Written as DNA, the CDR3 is TGTGCCAGCAGCTCCGGAGGGTACAATGAGCAGTTCTTC.

The CDR3 region has the DNA TGTGCCAGTACCCAACTTAATAGCAATCAGCCCCAGCATTTT. Amino acid sequence: CASTQLNSNQPQHF. The V call is TRBV19, the J call TRBJ1-5; D is unresolved. Germline lookup yields CDR1 LNHDA and CDR2 SQIVND (reference sequence). The CDR3 runs 14 residues. V was cut by 7 bases and J by 0 bases, with 10 bases left in between. The complete variable domain, with remaining parts taken from reference TRBV19 and TRBJ1-5, reads DGGITQSPKYLFRKEGQNVTLSCEQNLNHDAMYWYRQDPGQGLRLIYYSQIVNDFQKGDIAEGYSVSREKKESFPLTVTSAQKNPTAFYLCASTQLNSNQPQHFGDGTRLSIL.

As DNA, the CDR3 is TGTGCCAGTAGGCGAAGGGAGGACACTGAAGCTTTCTTT. Translating it yields CASRRREDTEAFF. The V and J genes are TRBV19 and TRBJ1-1; D uncertain. The CDR3 sequence is 13 residues long. Germline CDR1 is LNHDA and CDR2 is SQIVND (reference sequence). Trimming took off 6 bases at V and 3 bases at J, with 11 bases between the two ends.